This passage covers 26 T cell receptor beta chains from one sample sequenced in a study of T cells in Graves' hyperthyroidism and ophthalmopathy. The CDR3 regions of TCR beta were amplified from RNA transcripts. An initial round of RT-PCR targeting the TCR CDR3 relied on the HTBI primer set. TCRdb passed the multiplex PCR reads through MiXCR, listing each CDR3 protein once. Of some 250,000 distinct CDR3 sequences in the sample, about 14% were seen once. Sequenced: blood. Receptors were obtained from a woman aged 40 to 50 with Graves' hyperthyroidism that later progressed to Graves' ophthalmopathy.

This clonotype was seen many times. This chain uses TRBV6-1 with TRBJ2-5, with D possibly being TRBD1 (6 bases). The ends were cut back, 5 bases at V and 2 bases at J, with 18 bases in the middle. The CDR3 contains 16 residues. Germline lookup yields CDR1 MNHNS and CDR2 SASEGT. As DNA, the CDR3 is TGTGCCAGCAGTTCCCAAGGACAGCTACAACAAGAGACCCAGTACTTC. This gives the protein CASSSQGQLQQETQYF.

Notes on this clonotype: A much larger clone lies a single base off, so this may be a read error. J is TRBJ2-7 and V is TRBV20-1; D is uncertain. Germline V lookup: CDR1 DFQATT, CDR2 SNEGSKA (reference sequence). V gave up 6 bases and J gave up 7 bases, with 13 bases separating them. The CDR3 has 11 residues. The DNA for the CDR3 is TGCAGTGCCGTGAGTGAGGTTGAGCAGTACTTC. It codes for CSAVSEVEQYF.

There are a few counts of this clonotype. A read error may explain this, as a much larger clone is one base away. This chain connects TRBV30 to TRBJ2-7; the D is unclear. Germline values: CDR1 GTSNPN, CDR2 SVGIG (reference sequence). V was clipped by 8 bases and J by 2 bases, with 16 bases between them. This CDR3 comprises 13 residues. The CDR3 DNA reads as TGTGCCCGGACCCCTCTGGGCGCCTACGAGCAGTACTTC. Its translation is CARTPLGAYEQYF.

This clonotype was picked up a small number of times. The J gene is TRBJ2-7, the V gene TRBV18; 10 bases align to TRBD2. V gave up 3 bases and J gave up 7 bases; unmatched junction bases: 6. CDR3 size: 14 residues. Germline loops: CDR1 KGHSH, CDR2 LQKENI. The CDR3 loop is CASSPLELAGEQYF. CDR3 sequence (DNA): TGTGCCAGCTCACCTTTAGAACTAGCGGGGGAGCAGTACTTC.

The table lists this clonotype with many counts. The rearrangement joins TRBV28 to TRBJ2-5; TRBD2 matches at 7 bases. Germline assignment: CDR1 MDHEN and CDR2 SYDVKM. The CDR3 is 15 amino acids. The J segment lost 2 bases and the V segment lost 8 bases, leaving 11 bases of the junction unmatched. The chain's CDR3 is CASESAGARQETQYF. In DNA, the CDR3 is TGTGCCAGCGAGTCGGCGGGAGCAAGGCAAGAGACCCAGTACTTC.

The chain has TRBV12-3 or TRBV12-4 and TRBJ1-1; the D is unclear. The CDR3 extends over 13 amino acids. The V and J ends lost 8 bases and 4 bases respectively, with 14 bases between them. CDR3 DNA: TGTGCCAGCGCCACGTTACGGGTCACTGAAGCTTTCTTT. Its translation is CASATLRVTEAFF.

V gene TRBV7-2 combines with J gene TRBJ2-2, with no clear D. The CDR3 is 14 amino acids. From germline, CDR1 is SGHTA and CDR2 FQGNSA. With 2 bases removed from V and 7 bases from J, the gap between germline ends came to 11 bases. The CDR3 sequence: CASSLKSIGGELFF. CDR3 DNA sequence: TGTGCCAGCAGCTTAAAGAGTATCGGCGGGGAGCTGTTTTTT.

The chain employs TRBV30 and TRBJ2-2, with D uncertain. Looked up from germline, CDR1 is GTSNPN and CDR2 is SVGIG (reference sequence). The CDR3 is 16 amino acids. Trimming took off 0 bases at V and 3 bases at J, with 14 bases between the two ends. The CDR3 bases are TGTGCCTGGAGTGTTTTAGCACCAGAAGACACCGGGGAGCTGTTTTTT. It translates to CAWSVLAPEDTGELFF.

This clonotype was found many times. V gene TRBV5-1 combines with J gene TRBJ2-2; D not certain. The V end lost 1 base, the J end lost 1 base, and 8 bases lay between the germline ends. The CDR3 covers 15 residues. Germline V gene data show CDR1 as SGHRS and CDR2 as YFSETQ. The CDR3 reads CASSLFDQNTGELFF. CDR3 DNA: TGCGCCAGCAGCTTGTTTGACCAGAACACCGGGGAGCTGTTTTTT.

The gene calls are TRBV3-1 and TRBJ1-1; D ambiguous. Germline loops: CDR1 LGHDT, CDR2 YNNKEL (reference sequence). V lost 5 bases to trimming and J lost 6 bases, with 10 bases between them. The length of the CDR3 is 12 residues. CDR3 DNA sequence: TGTGCCAGCAGCTATAATGAATCTGAAGCTTTCTTT. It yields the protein CASSYNESEAFF.

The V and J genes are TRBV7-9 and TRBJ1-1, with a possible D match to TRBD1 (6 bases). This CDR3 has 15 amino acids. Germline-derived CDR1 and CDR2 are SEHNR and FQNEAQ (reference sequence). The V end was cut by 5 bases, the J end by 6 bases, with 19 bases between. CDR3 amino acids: CASSTSGTFFSEAFF. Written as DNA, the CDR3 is TGTGCCAGCAGCACTTCCGGGACATTCTTTTCTGAAGCTTTCTTT.

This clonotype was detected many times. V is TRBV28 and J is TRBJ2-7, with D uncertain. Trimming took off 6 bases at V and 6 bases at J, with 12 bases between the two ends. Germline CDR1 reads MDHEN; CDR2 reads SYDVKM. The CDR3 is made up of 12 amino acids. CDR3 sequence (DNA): TGTGCCAGCAGCCCACGACCGGGCGAGCAGTACTTC. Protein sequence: CASSPRPGEQYF. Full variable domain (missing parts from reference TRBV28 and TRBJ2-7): DVKVTQSSRYLVKRTGEKVFLECVQDMDHENMFWYRQDPGLGLRLIYFSYDVKMKEKGDIPEGYSVSREKKERFSLILESASTNQTSMYLCASSPRPGEQYFGPGTRLTVT.

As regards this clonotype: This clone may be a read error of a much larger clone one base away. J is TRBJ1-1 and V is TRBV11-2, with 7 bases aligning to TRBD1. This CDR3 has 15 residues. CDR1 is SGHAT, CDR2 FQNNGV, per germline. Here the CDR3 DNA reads TGTACCAGCAGCTCCTACCGGGACAGACACACTGAAGCTTTCTTT. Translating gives CTSSSYRDRHTEAFF.

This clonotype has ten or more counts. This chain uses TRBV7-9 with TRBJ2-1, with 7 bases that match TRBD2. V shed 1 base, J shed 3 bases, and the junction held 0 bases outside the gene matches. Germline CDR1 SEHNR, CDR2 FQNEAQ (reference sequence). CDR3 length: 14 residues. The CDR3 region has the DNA TGTGCCAGCAGCTTAGGGGACTACTACAATGAGCAGTTCTTC. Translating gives CASSLGDYYNEQFF.

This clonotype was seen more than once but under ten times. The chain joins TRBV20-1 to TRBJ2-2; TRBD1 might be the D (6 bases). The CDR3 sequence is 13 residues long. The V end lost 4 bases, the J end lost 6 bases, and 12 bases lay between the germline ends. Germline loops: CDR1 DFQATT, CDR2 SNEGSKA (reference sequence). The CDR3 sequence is CSATTGSPGELFF. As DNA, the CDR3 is TGCAGTGCTACTACAGGGTCCCCCGGGGAGCTGTTTTTT.

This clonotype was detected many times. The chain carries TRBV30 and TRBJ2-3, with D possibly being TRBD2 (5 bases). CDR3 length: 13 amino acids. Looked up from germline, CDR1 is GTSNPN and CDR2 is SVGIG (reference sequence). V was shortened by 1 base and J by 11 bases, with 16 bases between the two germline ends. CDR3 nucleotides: TGTGCCTGGAGTGGGCTCCTTGGAGGAGGGCAGTATTTT. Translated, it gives CAWSGLLGGGQYF.

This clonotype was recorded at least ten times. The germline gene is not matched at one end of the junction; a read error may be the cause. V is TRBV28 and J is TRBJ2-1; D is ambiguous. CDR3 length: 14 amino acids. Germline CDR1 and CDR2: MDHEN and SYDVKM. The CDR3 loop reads CASSLEISYYEQFF. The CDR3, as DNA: TGTGCCAGCAGCCTCGAAATAAGCTACTATGAGCAGTTCTTC.

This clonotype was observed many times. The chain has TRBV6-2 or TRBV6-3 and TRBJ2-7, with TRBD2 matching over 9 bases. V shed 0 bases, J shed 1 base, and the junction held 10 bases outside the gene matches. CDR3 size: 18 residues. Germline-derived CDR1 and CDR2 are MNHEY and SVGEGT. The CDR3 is CASSYSFRRLAASYEQYF. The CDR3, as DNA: TGTGCCAGCAGTTACTCGTTCAGGAGACTAGCGGCTTCCTACGAGCAGTACTTC.

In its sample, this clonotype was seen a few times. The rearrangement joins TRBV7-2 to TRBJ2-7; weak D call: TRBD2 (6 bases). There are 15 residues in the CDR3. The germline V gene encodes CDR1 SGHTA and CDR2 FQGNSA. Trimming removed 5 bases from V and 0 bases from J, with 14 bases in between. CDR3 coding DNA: TGTGCCAGCAGCGTCTTTGTGCGGGGCTCCTACGAGCAGTACTTC. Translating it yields CASSVFVRGSYEQYF.

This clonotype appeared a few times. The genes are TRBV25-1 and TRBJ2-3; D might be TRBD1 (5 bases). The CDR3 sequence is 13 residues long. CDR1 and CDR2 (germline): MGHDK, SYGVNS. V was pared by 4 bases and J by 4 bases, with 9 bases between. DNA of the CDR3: TGTGCCAGCAGTGTTTTGACAGCAGATACGCAGTATTTT. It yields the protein CASSVLTADTQYF. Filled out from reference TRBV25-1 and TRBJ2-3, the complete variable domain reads EADIYQTPRYLVIGTGKKITLECSQTMGHDKMYWYQQDPGMELHLIHYSYGVNSTEKGDLSSESTVSRIRTEHFPLTLESARPSHTSQYLCASSVLTADTQYFGPGTRLTVL.

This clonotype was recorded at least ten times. This CDR3 reads CASSVAGTLSSYNEQFF. Here the CDR3 DNA reads TGTGCCAGCAGTGTAGCCGGGACACTCAGCTCCTACAATGAGCAGTTCTTC. V gene TRBV27 combines with J gene TRBJ2-1; the D gene is possibly TRBD1 (6 bases). Germline CDR1 and CDR2: MNHEY and SMNVEV (reference sequence). This CDR3 is built from 17 residues. The V end was cut by 5 bases, the J end by 0 bases, with 17 bases between.

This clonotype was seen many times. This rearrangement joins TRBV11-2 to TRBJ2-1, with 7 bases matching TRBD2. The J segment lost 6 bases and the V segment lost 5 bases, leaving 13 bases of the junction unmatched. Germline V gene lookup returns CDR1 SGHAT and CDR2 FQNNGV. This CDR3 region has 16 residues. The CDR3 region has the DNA TGTGCCAGCAGCCCACAAGGGGCGGGAGATCGCAATGAGCAGTTCTTC. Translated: CASSPQGAGDRNEQFF.

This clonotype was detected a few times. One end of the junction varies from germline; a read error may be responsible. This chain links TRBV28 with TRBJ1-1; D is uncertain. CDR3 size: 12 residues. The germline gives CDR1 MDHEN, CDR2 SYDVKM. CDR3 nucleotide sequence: TGTGTCAGCAGTTTGTTAGGATCAGAAGCTTTCTTT. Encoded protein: CVSSLLGSEAFF.

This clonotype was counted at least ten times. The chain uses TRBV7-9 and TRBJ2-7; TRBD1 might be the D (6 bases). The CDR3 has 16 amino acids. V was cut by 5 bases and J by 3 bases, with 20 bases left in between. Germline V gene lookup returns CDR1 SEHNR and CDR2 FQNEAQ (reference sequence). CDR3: CASSPFASGARYEQYF. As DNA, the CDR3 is TGTGCCAGCAGCCCGTTTGCATCAGGGGCCCGCTACGAGCAGTACTTC.

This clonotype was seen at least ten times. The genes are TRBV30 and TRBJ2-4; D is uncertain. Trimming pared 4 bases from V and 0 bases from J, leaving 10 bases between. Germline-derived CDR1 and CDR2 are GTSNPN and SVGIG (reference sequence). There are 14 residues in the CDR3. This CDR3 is CAWTRNLAKNIQYF. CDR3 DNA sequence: TGTGCCTGGACCAGGAATCTAGCCAAAAACATTCAGTACTTC.

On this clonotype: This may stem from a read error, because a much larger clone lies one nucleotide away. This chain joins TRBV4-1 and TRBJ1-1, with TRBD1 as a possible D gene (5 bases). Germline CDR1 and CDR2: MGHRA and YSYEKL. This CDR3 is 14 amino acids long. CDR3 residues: CAISQVPGGTEAFF. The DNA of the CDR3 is TGCGCCATCAGCCAAGTCCCCGGGGGCACTGAAGCTTTCTTT.